The clone carrying this TCR beta chain was found once. The sample comes from a study of PD-1 blockade in classical Hodgkin lymphoma. Study as a whole: It was nivolumab at 3 mg/kg, given intravenously every 2 weeks, that patients received.

Time point defined: cycle 4 day 1 (C4D1), after less than seven weeks of nivolumab. Relapse after autologous stem cell transplantation occurred in every patient, and brentuximab vedotin exposure varied. TCRdb's copy holds only in-frame clones and misses some; the assay was immunoSEQ multiplex PCR. This sample has tens of thousands of clones; about 80% occur once, and the top ten carry around a fifth. The germline CDR1 and CDR2 sequences are KGHSH and LQKENI. Trimming pared 5 bases from V and 0 bases from J, leaving 12 bases between. This CDR3 has 15 amino acids. The clonotype originates from a human donor with classical Hodgkin lymphoma. The sample here was peripheral blood mononuclear cells (PBMCs), taken before the fourth cycle of nivolumab. The chain has TRBV18 and TRBJ2-3, with D possibly TRBD2 on 6 matching bases. CDR3 amino acids: CASSFLSGSTDTQYF. The CDR3 DNA sequence: TGTGCCAGCTCATTCCTTAGCGGTAGCACAGATACGCAGTATTTT.